The T cell receptor beta chain under discussion was sequenced for a study of T cell responses to AZD1222 COVID-19 vaccine. The V and J ends lost 6 bases and 3 bases respectively, with 15 bases between them. Looked up from germline, CDR1 is MNHEY and CDR2 is SVGAGI. CDR3 length: 14 residues. The table came from immunoSEQ multiplex PCR; TCRdb's copy has only in-frame clones and leaves some out. Of some 150,000 clones listed, approximately 89% are singletons. V is TRBV6-5 and J is TRBJ2-7; D tentatively reads TRBD1 or TRBD2 (6 bases each). This material consisted of peripheral blood, taken 28 days after the second AZD1222 dose. This receptor was taken from an adult who received the AZD1222 COVID-19 vaccine. CDR3 nucleotides: TGTGCCAGCAGCCCAAGGGGGGAGAGCTACGAGCAGTACTTC. Translating it yields CASSPRGESYEQYF.